The TCR beta chain under discussion was sequenced for a study of blood T cell repertoires in COVID-19. Assay: immunoSEQ multiplex PCR; the TCRdb copy retains only in-frame clones and omits some. The sample includes 200,000 to 250,000 clones, approximately 90% seen only once; the top ten take roughly 4%. Enrolled through a virtual design, the participants were between about 18 and 89 years of age and came from about two dozen US areas. Participants had their cohort set by participant-reported clinical history. Donors in Cohort 3 who had recovered were those with two negative PCRs, healthcare professional clearance, or resolution of their symptoms. CDR1 is LNHDA and CDR2 is SQIVND in the germline V gene (reference sequence). Trimming removed 6 bases at V and 7 bases at J, with 13 bases between. The CDR3 is 13 amino acids.

The sequenced sample consisted of PBMCs or T cells enriched from blood (not recorded which). The chain is built from TRBV19 and TRBJ1-5; D is unclear. The sequence derives from a woman in her 30s who had recovered from COVID-19. DNA for the CDR3: TGTGCCAGTAGCCGAGGGAATTACCAGCCCCAGCATTTT. The encoded protein is CASSRGNYQPQHF.